These 8 T cell receptor beta chains came from one sample sequenced in a study of blood T cell repertoires in COVID-19. Sequencing was performed with immunoSEQ multiplex PCR; in TCRdb, only in-frame clones are kept and a portion is missing. This sample carries around 300,000 clones, approximately 90% of them seen once, and the ten largest clones take 1.6%. The sequenced material came from peripheral blood. The receptors were sampled from a woman younger than 45 with COVID-19, enrolled during active disease.

The chain combines TRBV7-9 with TRBJ1-6; D gene ambiguous. Per germline, CDR1 SEHNR and CDR2 FQNEAQ (reference sequence). This CDR3 spans 15 amino acids. Trimming removed 5 bases from V and 3 bases from J, with 11 bases in between. This CDR3 is CASSITGVYNSPLHF. Here the CDR3 DNA reads TGTGCCAGCAGCATTACGGGAGTCTATAATTCACCCCTCCACTTT.

The rearrangement joins TRBV5-1 to TRBJ2-2; TRBD2 aligns across 11 bases. J lost 4 bases, V lost 3 bases, and 11 bases had no gene match. This CDR3 contains 18 residues. The germline V gene encodes CDR1 SGHRS and CDR2 YFSETQ. CDR3 sequence (DNA): TGCGCCAGCAGCTCGGATGGTCTTAGCGGGGGGGTCACCGGGGAGCTGTTTTTT. This translates into CASSSDGLSGGVTGELFF.

The CDR3 bases are TGTGCCAGCCCGGGACTAGCGGACAATGAGCAGTTCTTC. As protein: CASPGLADNEQFF. The chain joins TRBV2 to TRBJ2-1, with 11 positions matching TRBD2. Per germline, CDR1 SNHLY and CDR2 FYNNEI. V was pared by 8 bases and J by 5 bases, with 2 bases of the junction left unmatched. This CDR3 comprises 13 residues.

V and J are TRBV6-6 and TRBJ1-2, with a tentative D call TRBD1 (6 bases). The germline V gene encodes CDR1 MNHNY and CDR2 SVGAGI (reference sequence). CDR3 length: 12 residues. Trimming took 4 bases from V and 7 from J, leaving 10 bases between them. The chain's CDR3 is CASSFQDSGYTF. CDR3 DNA sequence: TGTGCCAGCAGTTTCCAGGACAGTGGCTACACCTTC.

The V gene is TRBV4-3, the J gene TRBJ1-2; TRBD1 matches 7 bases. Trimming removed 0 bases from V and 4 bases from J; junction bases left unmatched: 11. This CDR3 has 17 amino acids. Per the germline V gene, CDR1 is LGHNA and CDR2 is YSLEER. The CDR3 coding sequence is TGCGCCAGCAGCCAAGATTTGGGAAGGCCAGGGGGCTATGGCTACACCTTC. Translated, it gives CASSQDLGRPGGYGYTF.

The CDR3 coding sequence is TGTGCCAGCAGCTTAGTTGAGCAGGTTCTTGGCTACACCTTC. Its translation: CASSLVEQVLGYTF. The chain uses TRBV7-9 and TRBJ1-2; D gene unclear. Per the germline V gene, CDR1 is SEHNR and CDR2 is FQNEAQ (reference sequence). The V end was cut by 1 base, the J end by 7 bases, with 13 bases between. The CDR3 is 14 amino acids.

The chain carries TRBV7-2 and TRBJ2-1; no firm D call. V dropped 4 bases and J dropped 1 base, with 11 bases sitting between them. This CDR3 is built from 15 residues. CDR1 and CDR2 (germline): SGHTA, FQGNSA. CDR3 sequence (DNA): TGTGCCAGCAGCTCCCGGTTACGGTCCTACAATGAGCAGTTCTTC. Translating gives CASSSRLRSYNEQFF.

The chain links TRBV4-1 to TRBJ1-5; D might be TRBD1 (5 bases). The germline CDR1 and CDR2 sequences are MGHRA and YSYEKL. V lost 5 bases to trimming and J lost 3 bases, with 11 bases between them. The CDR3 is 14 residues long. The CDR3: CASSAGGTNQPQHF. DNA for the CDR3: TGCGCCAGCAGCGCGGGAGGGACCAATCAGCCCCAGCATTTT.